This T cell receptor (beta chain) was recovered during a study of blood T cell repertoires in COVID-19. About the study: Material from acute and convalescent COVID-19 was sourced from the United States, Italy and Spain. PBMCs, B-cell-depleted T cells, or T cells were the source of the cDNA or gDNA that made up the material.

This CDR3 region has 17 residues. Germline loops: CDR1 SGHDN, CDR2 FVKESK. V was pared by 3 bases and J by 2 bases, with 9 bases of the junction left unmatched. This clone was seen a single time. Original handling: Cell counts per sample came from amplifying reference gene primers. Repertoires were generated with immunoSEQ multiplex PCR, while TCRdb's copy carries only in-frame clones and drops some. V and J calls and clone size are as listed in that table; D and trimming were resolved from the DNA. This repertoire shows 70,000 to 100,000 clones, over 75% found once; its top ten account for under 55%.

The sequence came from a human donor in a cohort sampled during active COVID-19. This chain uses TRBV14 with TRBJ2-5; 10 bases map to TRBD2. Sequenced material: peripheral blood. The CDR3 protein is CASSHFWTSGRQETQYF. For the CDR3, the DNA is TGTGCCAGCAGCCATTTCTGGACTAGCGGAAGGCAAGAGACCCAGTACTTC.